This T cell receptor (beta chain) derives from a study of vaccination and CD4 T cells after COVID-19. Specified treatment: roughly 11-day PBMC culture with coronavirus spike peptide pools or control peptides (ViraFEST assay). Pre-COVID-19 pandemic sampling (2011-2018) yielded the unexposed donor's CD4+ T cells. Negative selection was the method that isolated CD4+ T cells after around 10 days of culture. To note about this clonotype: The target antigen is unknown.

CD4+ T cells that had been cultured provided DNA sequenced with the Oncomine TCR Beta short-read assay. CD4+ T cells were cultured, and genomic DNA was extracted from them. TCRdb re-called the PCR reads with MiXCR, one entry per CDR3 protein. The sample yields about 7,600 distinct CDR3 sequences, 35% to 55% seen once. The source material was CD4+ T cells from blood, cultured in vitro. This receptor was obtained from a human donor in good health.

The CDR3 sequence: CASSPGTGASPGGYTF. In nucleotides, the CDR3 is TGTGCCAGCAGCCCCGGGACAGGGGCCTCTCCGGGGGGCTACACCTTC. The chain joins TRBV27 to TRBJ1-2; 10 nucleotides match TRBD1. Germline assignment: CDR1 MNHEY and CDR2 SMNVEV (reference sequence). The CDR3 has 16 amino acids. V was clipped by 6 bases and J by 8 bases; unmatched bases: 15.